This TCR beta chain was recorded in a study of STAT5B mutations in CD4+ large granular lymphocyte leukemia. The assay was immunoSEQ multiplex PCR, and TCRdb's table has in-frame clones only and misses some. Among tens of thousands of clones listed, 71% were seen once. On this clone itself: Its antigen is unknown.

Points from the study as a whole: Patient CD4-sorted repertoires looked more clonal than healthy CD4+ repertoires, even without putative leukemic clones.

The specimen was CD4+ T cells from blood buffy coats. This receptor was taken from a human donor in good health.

The CDR3 coding sequence is TGTGCCAGCAGCCAATATCAGGGAGAGACCCAGTACTTC. Translating gives CASSQYQGETQYF. The chain joins TRBV14 to TRBJ2-5, with D maybe TRBD1 (5 bases). V was clipped by 2 bases and J by 4 bases, with 8 bases between them. The CDR3 consists of 13 residues. Per germline, CDR1 SGHDN and CDR2 FVKESK.